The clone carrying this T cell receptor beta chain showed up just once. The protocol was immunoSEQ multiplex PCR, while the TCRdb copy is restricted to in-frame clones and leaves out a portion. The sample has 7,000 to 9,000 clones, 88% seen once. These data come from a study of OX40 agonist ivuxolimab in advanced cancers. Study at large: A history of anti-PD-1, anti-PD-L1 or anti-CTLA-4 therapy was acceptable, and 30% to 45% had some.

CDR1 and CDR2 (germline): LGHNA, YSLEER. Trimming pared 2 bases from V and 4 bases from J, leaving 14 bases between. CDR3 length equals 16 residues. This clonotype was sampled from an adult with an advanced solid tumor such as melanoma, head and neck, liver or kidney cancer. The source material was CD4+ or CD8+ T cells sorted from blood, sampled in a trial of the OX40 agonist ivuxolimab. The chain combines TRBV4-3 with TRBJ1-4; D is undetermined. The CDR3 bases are TGCGCCAGCAGCCAACTGCGGAGGGAGGGTAATGAAAAACTGTTTTTT. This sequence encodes CASSQLRREGNEKLFF.